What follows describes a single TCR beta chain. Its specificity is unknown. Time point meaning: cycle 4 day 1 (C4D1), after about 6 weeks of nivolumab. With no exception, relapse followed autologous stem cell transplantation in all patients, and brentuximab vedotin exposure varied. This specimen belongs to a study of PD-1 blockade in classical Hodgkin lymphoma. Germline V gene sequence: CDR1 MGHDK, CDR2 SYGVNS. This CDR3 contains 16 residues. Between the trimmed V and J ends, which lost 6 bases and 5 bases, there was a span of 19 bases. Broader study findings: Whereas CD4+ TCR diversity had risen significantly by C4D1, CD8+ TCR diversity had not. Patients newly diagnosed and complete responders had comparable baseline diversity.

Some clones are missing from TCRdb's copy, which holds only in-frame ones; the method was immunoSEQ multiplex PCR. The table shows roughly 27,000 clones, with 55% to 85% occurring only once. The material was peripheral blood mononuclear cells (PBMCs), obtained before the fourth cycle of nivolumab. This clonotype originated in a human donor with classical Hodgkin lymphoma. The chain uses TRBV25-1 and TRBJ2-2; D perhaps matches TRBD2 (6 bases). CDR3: CASSSAGQGRTGELFF. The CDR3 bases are TGTGCCAGCAGCTCAGCGGGCCAGGGAAGGACCGGGGAGCTGTTTTTT.